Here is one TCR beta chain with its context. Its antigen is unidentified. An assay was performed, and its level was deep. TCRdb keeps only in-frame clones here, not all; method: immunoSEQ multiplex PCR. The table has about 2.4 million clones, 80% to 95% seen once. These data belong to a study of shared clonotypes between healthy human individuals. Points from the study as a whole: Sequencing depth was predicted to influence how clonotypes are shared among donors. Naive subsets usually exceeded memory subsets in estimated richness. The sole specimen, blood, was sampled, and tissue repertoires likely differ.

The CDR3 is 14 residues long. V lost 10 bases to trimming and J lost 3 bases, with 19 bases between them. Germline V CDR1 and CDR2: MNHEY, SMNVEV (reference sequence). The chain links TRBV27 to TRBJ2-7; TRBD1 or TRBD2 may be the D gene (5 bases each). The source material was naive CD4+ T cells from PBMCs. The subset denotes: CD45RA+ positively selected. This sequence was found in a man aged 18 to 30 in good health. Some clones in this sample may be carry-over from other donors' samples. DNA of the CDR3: TGTGCCACCCAGAACCTAGGGGCGGGCTACGAGCAGTACTTC. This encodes CATQNLGAGYEQYF.